The 30 T cell receptor beta chains below were found in one sample sequenced in a study of regulatory T cells in long-lasting Graves disease. TCR beta libraries were built with iRepertoire HTBI primers and Arm-PCR of CDR3 regions. TCRdb analysed the multiplex PCR reads with MiXCR anew, one entry per CDR3 protein. Here the sample spans under 300,000 distinct CDR3 sequences, around 19% being singletons. Time point: newly diagnosed GD, antithyroid drugs for less than 3 months. RNA isolated from PBMCs was used to make the TCR library. These data were likewise used in another study, on T cells in Graves' hyperthyroidism and ophthalmopathy.

Sequenced material: peripheral blood mononuclear cells (PBMCs), taken at new diagnosis, from a patient treated with antithyroid drugs. These receptors originate from a woman in her 30s with Graves disease.

Note on this clonotype: In this CDR3 the conserved last residue, phenylalanine or tryptophan, is missing, so a read error is likely. The J gene is TRBJ1-1, the V gene TRBV7-2; 7 bases match TRBD1. The germline gives CDR1 SGHTA, CDR2 FQGNSA. The trim removed 8 bases at V and 3 bases at J, leaving 0 bases unmatched. The CDR3 is made up of 11 amino acids. The DNA of the CDR3 is TGTGCCAGCGGACAGGACACTGAAGCTTTCCTT. Its translation: CASGQDTEAFL.

The table lists this clonotype with many counts. The chain has TRBV5-4 and TRBJ2-1; 11 bases align to TRBD2. Germline CDR1 and CDR2: SGHNT and YYREEE (reference sequence). The CDR3 runs 17 residues. The ends lost 4 bases at V and 1 base at J; junction bases unmatched: 7. The CDR3: CASSLQLAGDSYNEQFF. The DNA for the CDR3 is TGTGCCAGCAGCCTCCAACTAGCGGGGGATTCCTACAATGAGCAGTTCTTC.

In its sample, this clonotype was seen a few times. The chain links TRBV4-2 to TRBJ2-3, with D perhaps TRBD2 (7 bases). This CDR3 comprises 15 residues. Germline-derived CDR1 and CDR2 are LGHNA and YNFKEQ. V was cut by 1 base and J by 0 bases, with 8 bases left in between. CDR3 DNA: TGTGCCAGCAGCCAAGGCGGGGGCAGCACAGATACGCAGTATTTT. It encodes CASSQGGGSTDTQYF.

This clonotype appeared many times. The J gene is TRBJ2-3, the V gene TRBV5-6; 7 bases map to TRBD1. The J call may be incorrect, as the DNA end agrees better with TRBJ2-7. This CDR3 spans 15 amino acids. Germline V gives CDR1 SGHDT, CDR2 YYEEEE. The CDR3 DNA is TGTGCCAGCAGCCCGGTGGGGACAGCGACCAAGGAGCAGTACTTC. Its protein product is CASSPVGTATKEQYF.

There are many counts of this clonotype. V is TRBV2 and J is TRBJ1-2; 11 positions match TRBD1. There are 16 residues in the CDR3. The junction had 8 bases not matched to a gene; V was cut back by 5 bases and J by 3 bases. CDR1 is SNHLY, CDR2 FYNNEI, per germline. DNA for the CDR3: TGTGCCAGCAGTTACGCCCGGGACAGGGGGGACTATGGCTACACCTTC. Residues: CASSYARDRGDYGYTF.

This clonotype was seen only a few times. The rearrangement uses TRBV2 and TRBJ2-1; TRBD2 matches at 8 bases. V gave up 6 bases and J gave up 7 bases; unmatched junction bases: 11. This CDR3 contains 15 residues. Germline CDR1 SNHLY, CDR2 FYNNEI. The CDR3 DNA follows: TGTGCCAGCAGCCTCGGACGGGGGGGAAATAATGAGCAGTTCTTC. It is translated as CASSLGRGGNNEQFF.

This clonotype was observed a handful of times. CDR3 DNA sequence: TGTGCCACCAGCAGAGGGACAGGGGGTAATCAGCCCCAGCATTTT. Residues: CATSRGTGGNQPQHF. This chain uses TRBV15 with TRBJ1-5; 10 positions agree with TRBD1. The CDR3 has 15 amino acids. Germline loops: CDR1 LNHNV, CDR2 YYDKDF (reference sequence). The V and J ends lost 1 base and 4 bases, in that order; junction bases with no gene match: 1.

This clonotype was observed many times. This chain uses TRBV20-1 with TRBJ2-5; 16 nucleotides line up with TRBD2. Germline V CDR1 and CDR2: DFQATT, SNEGSKA (reference sequence). This CDR3 region has 16 residues. Trimming removed 6 bases from V and 4 bases from J; junction bases left unmatched: 8. This CDR3 is CSATGTSGGAGETQYF. Here the CDR3 DNA reads TGCAGTGCAACCGGGACTAGCGGGGGGGCGGGAGAGACCCAGTACTTC.

This clonotype was observed a few times. Because the CDR3 is missing its conserved closing phenylalanine or tryptophan, this is likely a read error. The J gene is TRBJ2-5, the V gene TRBV7-8; D gene uncertain. Trimming took 5 bases from V and 0 from J, leaving 4 bases between them. Germline V lookup: CDR1 SGHVS, CDR2 FQNEAQ. CDR3 length: 12 amino acids. The CDR3 is CASSRHQETQYS. CDR3 coding DNA: TGTGCCAGCAGCAGGCACCAAGAGACCCAGTACTCC.

This clonotype was observed many times. The CDR3: CASSLVPENTEAFF. For the CDR3, the DNA is TGTGCCAGCAGCTTAGTTCCGGAGAACACTGAAGCTTTCTTT. The V call is TRBV11-2, the J call TRBJ1-1; D is unresolved. There are 14 residues in the CDR3. Per germline, CDR1 SGHAT and CDR2 FQNNGV. Trimming pared 1 base from V and 1 base from J, leaving 7 bases between. Drawing the rest from reference TRBV11-2 and TRBJ1-1, the complete variable domain is EAGVAQSPRYKIIEKRQSVAFWCNPISGHATLYWYQQILGQGPKLLIQFQNNGVVDDSQLPKDRFSAERLKGVDSTLKIQPAKLEDSAVYLCASSLVPENTEAFFGQGTRLTVV.

This clonotype was observed many times. The chain carries TRBV6-1 and TRBJ1-1; D remains ambiguous. V was cut by 7 bases and J by 0 bases, with 9 bases left in between. Per germline, CDR1 MNHNS and CDR2 SASEGT. This CDR3 has 13 amino acids. CDR3 amino acids: CASTRYMNTEAFF. As DNA, the CDR3 is TGTGCCAGCACCAGATACATGAACACTGAAGCTTTCTTT.

The chain has TRBV7-9 and TRBJ2-7; 7 nucleotides line up with TRBD1. The CDR3 has 15 residues. V lost 1 base and J lost 2; bases outside the gene matches: 5. In germline, CDR1 is SEHNR, CDR2 FQNEAQ (reference sequence). Here the CDR3 reads CASSLGTGVAYEQYF. The CDR3 DNA reads as TGTGCCAGCAGCTTAGGAACAGGGGTAGCCTACGAGCAGTACTTC.

The table lists this clonotype with many counts. CDR3 amino acids: CASSLFFNRDRGNQPQHF. DNA for the CDR3: TGTGCCAGCAGCTTGTTTTTTAATCGGGACAGGGGCAATCAGCCCCAGCATTTT. The rearrangement uses TRBV5-6 and TRBJ1-5; 9 nucleotides match TRBD1. Germline V gene lookup returns CDR1 SGHDT and CDR2 YYEEEE. This CDR3 has 18 amino acids. J gave up 2 bases and V 1 base, and 10 bases lay outside the gene matches. Together with reference TRBV5-6 and TRBJ1-5, the CDR3 gives the full variable domain: DAGVTQSPTHLIKTRGQQVTLRCSPKSGHDTVSWYQQALGQGPQFIFQYYEEEERQRGNFPDRFSGHQFPNYSSELNVNALLLGDSALYLCASSLFFNRDRGNQPQHFGDGTRLSIL.

The table lists this clonotype with many counts. J is TRBJ1-2 and V is TRBV6-1, with 9 nucleotides matching TRBD1. Germline values: CDR1 MNHNS, CDR2 SASEGT. The ends lost 5 bases at V and 6 bases at J; junction bases unmatched: 16. The CDR3 spans 17 residues. The CDR3 sequence is CASSKDRGTYGIHGYTF. In DNA, the CDR3 is TGTGCCAGCAGTAAAGACAGGGGGACGTATGGTATACATGGCTACACCTTC.

This clonotype has at least ten counts. CDR3 in amino acids: CASSRGTSGAYNEQFF. The CDR3 DNA reads as TGTGCCAGCAGCCGAGGGACTAGCGGCGCCTACAATGAGCAGTTCTTC. This chain uses TRBV6-1 with TRBJ2-1, with 11 bases lining up with TRBD2. The length of the CDR3 is 16 residues. Per germline, CDR1 MNHNS and CDR2 SASEGT. With V trimmed by 6 bases and J by 2 bases, 6 bases remained unmatched.

This clonotype occurred many times. CDR3 coding DNA: TGTGCCAGCAGTTACTCGACAGGGGGCAATGGCTACACCTTC. Amino acids: CASSYSTGGNGYTF. The V call is TRBV6-5, the J call TRBJ1-2; 10 bases are a match to TRBD1. Germline V gene sequence: CDR1 MNHEY, CDR2 SVGAGI. V shed 0 bases, J shed 6 bases, and the junction held 1 base outside the gene matches. The CDR3 consists of 14 residues.

The table lists this clonotype with a few counts. CDR3 sequence (DNA): TGTGCCAGCCTGGGGGCCGGGGCAGATACGCAGTATTTT. Its protein is CASLGAGADTQYF. This chain uses TRBV2 with TRBJ2-3; D is possibly TRBD1 (6 bases). CDR3 length: 13 residues. The germline V gene has CDR1 SNHLY and CDR2 FYNNEI. V lost 8 bases, J lost 4 bases, and 13 bases lay in between.

CDR3 nucleotide sequence: TGTGCCAGCAGTCGACCGCGGGGAGGCTACAATGAGCAGTACTTC. It translates to CASSRPRGGYNEQYF. This sequence joins TRBV6-1 and TRBJ2-4; weak D call: TRBD2 (6 bases). Trimming cost V 5 bases and J 13 bases, with 24 bases left between them. CDR1 and CDR2 from the germline V gene are MNHNS and SASEGT. The CDR3 covers 15 residues.

This clonotype was recorded at least ten times. Here the CDR3 DNA reads TGTGCCAGCAGTTACCAACCCCCGACAGGGAGGGTCGAAAAACTGTTTTTT. Its protein is CASSYQPPTGRVEKLFF. The J gene is TRBJ1-4, the V gene TRBV6-5, with 7 bases aligning to TRBD1. This CDR3 has 17 residues. With 2 bases clipped from V and 8 bases from J, the junction kept 14 bases outside the gene matches. From germline, CDR1 is MNHEY and CDR2 SVGAGI.

This clonotype has at least ten counts. The CDR3: CSASRVPGYTF. In DNA form, the CDR3 reads TGCAGTGCTAGCAGGGTTCCTGGCTACACCTTC. The chain links TRBV20-1 to TRBJ1-2; tentatively, D is TRBD1 (5 bases). This CDR3 has 11 residues. Trimming removed 3 bases from V and 7 bases from J, with 9 bases in between. Germline loops: CDR1 DFQATT, CDR2 SNEGSKA (reference sequence).

This clonotype was recorded a few times. The chain has TRBV20-1 and TRBJ1-2; D gene ambiguous. The CDR3 runs to 13 residues. V was cut by 3 bases and J by 6 bases, with 14 bases left in between. CDR1 and CDR2 (germline): DFQATT, SNEGSKA (reference sequence). The CDR3 protein is CSASPETLNGYTF. CDR3 DNA: TGCAGTGCTAGTCCCGAGACGTTAAATGGCTACACCTTC.

This clonotype was detected ten times or more. The CDR3 DNA follows: TGTGCCAGCAGCCAAGCAGGACAGCTACCTACGTTACAGTACTTC. The encoded protein is CASSQAGQLPTLQYF. This rearrangement joins TRBV3-1 to TRBJ2-7; D perhaps matches TRBD1 (6 bases). V lost 1 base and J 10 bases, leaving 20 bases between the germline ends. Germline assignment: CDR1 LGHDT and CDR2 YNNKEL (reference sequence). This CDR3 is built from 15 residues.

Worth noting for this clonotype: Being one base from a much bigger clone, this may be a read error. The CDR3 reads CASSLDRVVLFF. Written as DNA, the CDR3 is TGTGCCAGCAGCCTTGACAGGGTTGTTCTGTTCTTC. The chain is built from TRBV11-2 and TRBJ2-1, with 7 bases fitting TRBD1. V shed 5 bases and J 15 bases; nucleotides not matched to a gene: 10. In germline, CDR1 is SGHAT, CDR2 FQNNGV. This CDR3 contains 12 residues.

The chain combines TRBV20-1 with TRBJ2-7; a possible D gene is TRBD2 (5 bases). Between the trimmed V and J ends, which lost 1 base and 1 base, there was a span of 8 bases. This CDR3 is 13 amino acids long. The germline V gene encodes CDR1 DFQATT and CDR2 SNEGSKA (reference sequence). The CDR3 DNA sequence: TGCAGTGCTAGAGCGGGGATGTCCTACGAGCAGTACTTC. Translated: CSARAGMSYEQYF.

This clonotype was picked up many times. J is TRBJ2-1 and V is TRBV12-3 or TRBV12-4; 8 bases agree with TRBD1. With 10 bases clipped from V and 8 bases from J, the junction kept 10 bases outside the gene matches. The CDR3 contains 13 residues. The CDR3 spells CATVDRGRDEQFF. The CDR3 bases are TGTGCCACCGTAGACAGGGGAAGGGATGAGCAGTTCTTC.

This clonotype has at least ten counts. This chain connects TRBV7-2 to TRBJ1-3; D gene ambiguous. CDR3 size: 14 residues. V lost 1 base and J lost 2, with 6 bases in between. Germline values: CDR1 SGHTA, CDR2 FQGNSA. The CDR3: CASSLGGTGNTIYF. The CDR3 nucleotides read TGTGCCAGCAGCTTAGGAGGCACTGGAAACACCATATATTTT. The full variable domain, in which reference TRBV7-2 and TRBJ1-3 provide the parts outside the CDR3, is GAGVSQSPSNKVTEKGKDVELRCDPISGHTALYWYRQSLGQGLEFLIYFQGNSAPDKSGLPSDRFSAERTGGSVSTLTIQRTQQEDSAVYLCASSLGGTGNTIYFGEGSWLTVV.

Remarks on this clonotype: The CDR3 does not close with the conserved phenylalanine or tryptophan, likely indicating a read error. The J gene is TRBJ1-1, the V gene TRBV29-1; D not resolved. This CDR3 region has 12 residues. CDR1 is SQVTM, CDR2 ANQGSEA, per germline. Deletions cut 8 bases from V and 4 bases from J, with 14 bases between. The CDR3 protein is CSHRFGVTEAFS. The CDR3 coding sequence is TGCAGCCACCGGTTCGGGGTCACTGAAGCTTTCTCT.

This clonotype was observed at least ten times. The chain employs TRBV4-1 and TRBJ2-5; D is possibly TRBD1 (5 bases). Germline CDR1 and CDR2: MGHRA and YSYEKL. There are 15 residues in the CDR3. Trimming shortened V by 3 bases and J by 2 bases, and 13 bases separated the two germline ends. The CDR3 sequence is CASSQLLGQQETQYF. CDR3 nucleotides: TGCGCCAGCAGCCAGCTCTTGGGGCAGCAAGAGACCCAGTACTTC.

The chain joins TRBV6-1 to TRBJ1-5, with TRBD1 as a possible D gene (5 bases). The CDR3 length is 14 residues. Germline assignment: CDR1 MNHNS and CDR2 SASEGT. Deletions cut 8 bases from V and 6 bases from J, with 17 bases between. CDR3 in amino acids: CASRMRGVGQPQHF. The CDR3 DNA is TGTGCCAGCCGAATGAGAGGGGTCGGTCAGCCCCAGCATTTT.

This clonotype was counted at least ten times. This chain links TRBV12-3 or TRBV12-4 with TRBJ2-7; D perhaps matches TRBD2 (6 bases). Trimming left V 6 bases short and J 3 bases short, with 12 bases between. The CDR3 loop spans 13 amino acids. The CDR3 loop is CASSPEGNYEQYF. In nucleotides, the CDR3 is TGTGCCAGCAGCCCGGAGGGCAACTACGAGCAGTACTTC.